This T cell receptor beta chain was observed in a study of CXCR3-negative and CXCR3-positive naive CD8 T cells. Study findings and constraints: TRB CDR3s were more hydrophobic in CXCR3-positive than in CXCR3-negative naive cells.

Worth noting for this clonotype: Its antigen remains unidentified.

CDR3 length: 16 amino acids. Germline V lookup: CDR1 LGHDT, CDR2 YNNKEL (reference sequence). Via 5' RACE with UMI labels, TRB cDNA libraries were prepared. TCRdb re-called the 5' RACE reads and gives one entry per CDR3 protein, without DNA. This table holds tens of thousands of distinct CDR3 sequences. The V gene is TRBV3-1, the J gene TRBJ2-2; TCRdb selects TRBD2, and the lack of DNA leaves this call unchecked. Material: naive CXCR3+ CD8+ T cells from blood. Subset of the sample: CD45RO-CCR7+CD27+CD95- naive CD8+ T cells expressing CXCR3 (TNR3+). This clonotype originated in a human donor in good health. Some clones in this sample may be carry-over from other donors' samples. Here the CDR3 reads CASSPSGEANTGELFF.